These 14 T cell receptor beta chains originate from one sample sequenced in a study of T-cell reconstitution after alpha-beta-depleted transplantation in children. Unique molecular identifiers were incorporated into the prepared TCRbeta library. TCRdb passed the PCR reads through MiXCR, listing each CDR3 protein once. The sample holds nearly 250,000 distinct CDR3 sequences, 6.5% to 10% seen once. The sequences come from PBMCs, mostly from graft donor cells, collected 180 days after TCRalphabeta/CD19-depleted stem cell transplant. These receptors were taken from a male patient aged 10 to 17 who had a stem cell transplant for acute lymphoblastic leukemia, so the T cells may come from the graft donor.

This clonotype has at least ten counts. The chain has TRBV29-1 and TRBJ1-2; D might be TRBD1 (6 bases). Germline V gene data show CDR1 as SQVTM and CDR2 as ANQGSEA. This CDR3 has 13 residues. V was trimmed by 1 base and J by 9 bases, leaving 15 bases between them. Here the CDR3 DNA reads TGCAGCGTTGAAGTCTCTCGGGGGCGTAGCTACACCTTC. It is translated as CSVEVSRGRSYTF.

This clonotype was picked up many times. V gene TRBV6-1 combines with J gene TRBJ2-2; the D is unclear. The V end was cut by 6 bases, the J end by 4 bases, with 12 bases between. Germline V gives CDR1 MNHNS, CDR2 SASEGT. The CDR3 sequence is 14 residues long. CDR3 sequence: CASRGVSLTGELFF. CDR3 sequence (DNA): TGTGCCAGCAGGGGTGTCAGCCTCACCGGGGAGCTGTTTTTT.

This clonotype was counted ten times or more. The J gene is TRBJ2-4, the V gene TRBV29-1; possible D gene TRBD1, 5 bases. CDR1 and CDR2 from the germline V gene are SQVTM and ANQGSEA. V was trimmed by 4 bases and J by 0 bases, leaving 13 bases between them. The CDR3 extends over 15 amino acids. The DNA for the CDR3 is TGCAGCGTTGGGGTAGGGGCCATAGCCAAAAACATTCAGTACTTC. Translated: CSVGVGAIAKNIQYF.

Of note for this clonotype: This clone may be a read error of a much larger clone one base away. V gene TRBV7-8 combines with J gene TRBJ1-1, with D tentatively TRBD1 (6 bases). Germline V CDR1 and CDR2: SGHVS, FQNEAQ. The CDR3 runs 14 residues. The CDR3: CARSLGGRATEAFF. CDR3 nucleotides: TGTGCCAGGAGCTTAGGGGGGCGGGCCACTGAAGCTTTCTTT.

In this sample, this clonotype turned up many times. The chain is built from TRBV6-5 and TRBJ1-1; D uncertain. The V and J ends lost 4 bases and 1 base respectively, with 10 bases between them. The germline CDR1 and CDR2 sequences are MNHEY and SVGAGI. This CDR3 comprises 14 residues. This CDR3 reads CASSFGPQNTEAFF. In DNA form, the CDR3 reads TGTGCCAGCAGTTTCGGACCTCAGAACACTGAAGCTTTCTTT.

This clonotype came up many times. The chain joins TRBV6-1 to TRBJ1-3; D gene uncertain. Germline CDR1 and CDR2: MNHNS and SASEGT. Trimming shortened V by 5 bases and J by 0 bases, and 8 bases separated the two germline ends. The CDR3 extends over 14 amino acids. The CDR3 DNA follows: TGTGCCAGCAGTCAACACTTCTCTGGAAACACCATATATTTT. Its translation is CASSQHFSGNTIYF.

This clonotype was detected a few times. The V gene is TRBV20-1, the J gene TRBJ1-2, with D unresolved. Germline V gene lookup returns CDR1 DFQATT and CDR2 SNEGSKA (reference sequence). The CDR3 spans 12 residues. V lost 4 bases, J lost 3 bases, and 9 bases lay in between. The CDR3 spells CSATDAYYGYTF. The CDR3, as DNA: TGCAGTGCTACGGACGCATACTATGGCTACACCTTC.

This clonotype has at least ten counts. The V call is TRBV20-1, the J call TRBJ2-3; the match to TRBD1 covers 8 bases. The germline V gene encodes CDR1 DFQATT and CDR2 SNEGSKA (reference sequence). The CDR3 length is 15 residues. The ends lost 3 bases at V and 5 bases at J; junction bases unmatched: 10. DNA for the CDR3: TGCAGTGCTAGTCGGGGACAGGCCTTCCTAGATACGCAGTATTTT. This gives the protein CSASRGQAFLDTQYF.

The table lists this clonotype with many counts. V and J are TRBV28 and TRBJ1-5; weak D call: TRBD1 (5 bases). CDR1 is MDHEN and CDR2 is SYDVKM in the germline V gene. With 6 bases removed from V and 5 bases from J, the gap between germline ends came to 14 bases. This CDR3 is 14 amino acids long. The DNA for the CDR3 is TGTGCCAGCAGCTTCGGGGCTTCCCATCAGCCCCAGCATTTT. The encoded protein is CASSFGASHQPQHF. The whole variable domain, filled in from reference TRBV28 and TRBJ1-5, reads DVKVTQSSRYLVKRTGEKVFLECVQDMDHENMFWYRQDPGLGLRLIYFSYDVKMKEKGDIPEGYSVSREKKERFSLILESASTNQTSMYLCASSFGASHQPQHFGDGTRLSIL.

There are many counts of this clonotype. The chain is built from TRBV20-1 and TRBJ2-2; TRBD1 might be the D (5 bases). Germline V lookup: CDR1 DFQATT, CDR2 SNEGSKA (reference sequence). The CDR3 is made up of 15 amino acids. V lost 5 bases and J 0 bases, leaving 13 bases between the germline ends. CDR3 amino acids: CSALLGHSNTGELFF. CDR3 nucleotide sequence: TGCAGTGCTCTTCTCGGACATTCGAACACCGGGGAGCTGTTTTTT.

This clonotype came up many times. An end of the junction differs from the germline gene, which may be a read error. V and J are TRBV7-7 and TRBJ2-2; 10 bases fit TRBD2. The CDR3 sequence is 15 residues long. CDR1 SSHAT and CDR2 FNYEAQ come from the germline V gene (reference sequence). The CDR3 spells CASRRLAGNTGELFF. Here the CDR3 DNA reads TGTGCTAGCAGAAGACTAGCGGGGAACACCGGGGAGCTGTTTTTT.

This clonotype was picked up many times. J is TRBJ2-3 and V is TRBV7-3; no clear D gene. This CDR3 region has 14 residues. Germline V gene data show CDR1 as SGHTA and CDR2 as FQGTGA. V dropped 0 bases and J dropped 2 bases, with 6 bases sitting between them. The CDR3 loop reads CASSLTPHTDTQYF. Here the CDR3 DNA reads TGTGCCAGCAGCTTAACCCCCCACACAGATACGCAGTATTTT.

This clonotype has a count of ten or more. The rearrangement uses TRBV7-9 and TRBJ2-5; 12 bases line up with TRBD1. Germline-derived CDR1 and CDR2 are SEHNR and FQNEAQ (reference sequence). The J segment lost 5 bases and the V segment lost 5 bases, leaving 6 bases of the junction unmatched. CDR3 size: 15 residues. CDR3 sequence: CASSLGTGGWETQYF. DNA for the CDR3: TGTGCCAGCAGCCTCGGGACAGGGGGCTGGGAGACCCAGTACTTC.

The chain combines TRBV20-1 with TRBJ2-1, with 10 bases identical to TRBD2. Germline V gives CDR1 DFQATT, CDR2 SNEGSKA (reference sequence). The CDR3 totals 16 residues. V lost 1 base to trimming and J lost 7 bases; unmatched junction nucleotides: 10. CDR3 loop: CSARGGGLAIGNEQFF. In DNA form, the CDR3 reads TGCAGTGCTAGAGGAGGGGGACTAGCGATAGGGAATGAGCAGTTCTTC.